This entry describes one TCR beta chain. The target of this receptor is not known. No much larger clone exists at a distance of one base, and base qualities are not known. The data were taken from a study of early T cells in non-severe SARS-CoV-2 infection (dated by TCRdb to 2020 to 2023). Notes on the research overall: Because TCR sequencing was done on bulk RNA from unsorted whole blood, the alpha and beta chains could not be paired. Overall study results and their limits: VDJdb matching was skewed toward anti-spike CD8 responses and likely underestimated virus-specific expansions by missing private and CD4 specificities.

Library creation used 5' RACE. TCRdb lists the instrument as NextSeq 500. The TCR library protocol attached unique molecular identifiers to individual cDNA molecules to correct for sequencing error and PCR bias. Both TCR alpha and beta chains were sequenced, and tight co-correlation was observed between alpha and beta sequence abundances in each sample. On the authors' methods: Decombinator V4 was used to annotate TCR sequences for V gene, J gene and CDR3. Expanded TCRs were defined as changing significantly between any two time points under a Poisson model with p below 0.0001. TCR abundances were normalised to the total number of TCRs sequenced in each sample and reported as counts per million. VDJdb, accessed 1 November 2021, was searched for CMV, EBV and SARS-CoV-2 annotated TCRs, excluding TCRs annotated for multiple antigens. The public reads were run again by TCRdb, first through fastp at Q25 and then through MiXCR, and only productive beta chains were kept. Every CDR3 protein is listed once, alongside the most common genes and DNA of its rows. V and J calls and clone size were set by TCRdb, not the authors. In this sample the table shows about 64,000 distinct CDR3 sequences, 4% to 5.5% of which occur a single time. Jointly, the top ten make up approximately 5.4% of the sample.

Set within a cohort of healthcare workers in London, UK, this nested case-control study involved weekly PCR testing of nasopharyngeal swabs along with blood sampling. Healthcare workers were recruited between 23 and 31 March 2020, during the week of the UK lockdown, and were followed weekly for up to 16 weeks. Sequenced sample: whole blood. The source is an adult who was a healthcare worker with PCR-confirmed SARS-CoV-2 infection or an uninfected control (not recorded which).

The sequenced DNA: TGTGCCAGCAGTTACCAGGGGCTCACTGAAGCTTTCTTT. Its translation is CASSYQGLTEAFF. The V and J segments used are TRBV6-5 and TRBJ1-1, and perhaps TRBD1 as D gene, on 6 matching bases. The V end loses 2 bases and the J end loses 4 bases, and a stretch of 8 bases separates them. Taken from the germline V gene, the CDR1 and CDR2 loops are MNHEY and SVGAGI. Spanning cysteine to phenylalanine, the CDR3 consists of 13 amino acids. This entry keeps only the CDR3 DNA: 39 bases, framed from base 1.